This T cell receptor beta chain appears in the sequencing data of a study of human CD8 memory T cell subsets. Comment on this clonotype: Antigen unknown.

Study-level points and caveats: Chao1 estimates pointed to stem-like memory T cells having more diversity than precursor exhausted T cells did.

The PBMC came from buffy coats of healthy donors. UMI-labeled 5' RACE was the method by which TCR beta libraries were made. Reprocessing the 5' RACE reads, TCRdb reports a single entry for every CDR3 protein and omits DNA. The sample spans some 9,300 distinct CDR3 sequences; the ten largest clones claim 7.5% to 10%. Germline lookup yields CDR1 SGHVS and CDR2 FQNEAQ. The CDR3 length is 14 residues. Sequenced input: CD8+ stem-like memory T cells (TSCM and TCM) sorted from PBMCs. As for subset: stem-like memory CD8 T cells (TSTEM), CCR7+ PD-1- TIGIT-. The TCR originated in a human donor in good health. This chain uses TRBV7-8 with TRBJ1-2; TCRdb gives TRBD1 as the D gene, but with no DNA this cannot be confirmed. CDR3: CASSSNPGGYGYTF.